One and the same sample provided the 17 T cell receptor beta chains below, sequenced in a study of shared clonotypes between healthy human individuals. TCRdb's copy holds only in-frame clones and misses some; the assay was immunoSEQ multiplex PCR. The sample has about 2.3 million clones; just under 95% are singletons. Material for sequencing was naive CD4+ T cells from PBMCs. Sample subset: CD45RA+ positively selected. These receptors came from a man between 18 and 29 years old in good health. Some clones in this sample may be carry-over from other donors' samples.

The chain joins TRBV9 to TRBJ1-5; D unresolved. Germline assignment: CDR1 SGDLS and CDR2 YYNGEE. Trimming took 3 bases from V and 3 from J, leaving 7 bases between them. The CDR3 sequence is 13 residues long. The CDR3 region is CASSATPNQPQHF. The CDR3 DNA reads TGTGCCAGCAGCGCCACACCCAATCAGCCCCAGCATTTT. Full variable domain (missing parts from reference TRBV9 and TRBJ1-5): DSGVTQTPKHLITATGQRVTLRCSPRSGDLSVYWYQQSLDQGLQFLIQYYNGEERAKGNILERFSAQQFPDLHSELNLSSLELGDSALYFCASSATPNQPQHFGDGTRLSIL.

CDR3 protein: CASSRQRLDGYTF. The CDR3 DNA follows: TGTGCCAGCAGTAGACAGAGGCTCGATGGCTACACCTTC. The V and J genes are TRBV9 and TRBJ1-2, with D tentatively TRBD1 (5 bases). The germline V gene has CDR1 SGDLS and CDR2 YYNGEE. The CDR3 extends over 13 amino acids. V was trimmed by 5 bases and J by 6 bases, leaving 14 bases between them.

The chain is built from TRBV5-1 and TRBJ1-2; possible D gene TRBD1, 6 bases. This CDR3 has 15 amino acids. The V gene's germline CDR1 is SGHRS and CDR2 YFSETQ. The V gene lost 3 bases and the J gene lost 5 bases, with 17 bases spanning the gap. The CDR3 sequence: CASSSSGGGGYGYTF. The CDR3, as DNA: TGCGCCAGCAGCTCGTCGGGCGGGGGCGGTTATGGCTACACCTTC.

The rearrangement links TRBV28 to TRBJ1-2, with D possibly TRBD1 on 5 matching bases. V gave up 2 bases and J gave up 4 bases, with 14 bases separating them. From germline, CDR1 is MDHEN and CDR2 SYDVKM. The CDR3 loop spans 15 amino acids. The CDR3 DNA reads TGTGCCAGCAGTTTACCGACCTTGGGGGGCTATGGCTACACCTTC. This sequence encodes CASSLPTLGGYGYTF.

The V call is TRBV7-6, the J call TRBJ2-7; tentatively, D is TRBD1 or TRBD2 (5 bases each). With 5 bases removed from V and 3 bases from J, the gap between germline ends came to 11 bases. The CDR3 has 13 residues. Germline CDR1 and CDR2: SGHVS and FNYEAQ. CDR3 sequence: CASSGRDRYEQYF. The CDR3 region has the DNA TGTGCCAGCAGCGGCCGGGACCGCTACGAGCAGTACTTC.

V gene TRBV12-5 combines with J gene TRBJ2-5; D is perhaps TRBD2 (6 bases). V was trimmed by 7 bases and J by 5 bases, leaving 11 bases between them. The CDR3 runs 12 residues. Germline V CDR1 and CDR2: LGHNT, FRNRAP. The DNA for the CDR3 is TGTGCTAGTGCCAGGGAGGTGGAGACCCAGTACTTC. It yields the protein CASAREVETQYF.

The V and J genes are TRBV7-9 and TRBJ1-2; the D gene is possibly TRBD1 (5 bases). CDR3 length: 13 residues. CDR1 is SEHNR, CDR2 FQNEAQ, per germline (reference sequence). V lost 3 bases and J 7 bases, leaving 12 bases between the germline ends. As DNA, the CDR3 is TGTGCCAGCAGCTTGAAAGGGGATGGTGGCTACACCTTC. Its translation is CASSLKGDGGYTF.

A remark on this clone: This specimen includes other DNA sequences encoding the same CDR3. The rearrangement links TRBV6-5 to TRBJ2-7; TRBD1 is a possible D gene (6 bases). The CDR3 spans 12 residues. V lost 5 bases and J lost 4, with 9 bases in between. The V gene's germline CDR1 is MNHEY and CDR2 SVGAGI. The CDR3 DNA reads TGTGCCAGCAGTCGAGGGGGTTACGAGCAGTACTTC. Translated, it gives CASSRGGYEQYF.

CDR3 bases: TGTGCCAGCAGGCGGGCAGGGTCCTACTATGGCTACACCTTC. Translation gives CASRRAGSYYGYTF. J is TRBJ1-2 and V is TRBV5-6, with TRBD1 as a possible D gene (5 bases). V gave up 5 bases and J gave up 3 bases, with 14 bases separating them. The CDR3 loop spans 14 amino acids. The germline V gene encodes CDR1 SGHDT and CDR2 YYEEEE.

DNA of the CDR3: TGTGCCAGCAGCTGGGACAGGGAAAACACCGGGGAGCTGTTTTTT. Translation gives CASSWDRENTGELFF. This chain links TRBV5-5 with TRBJ2-2, with TRBD1 identical over 9 bases. The CDR3 extends over 15 amino acids. CDR1 is SGHKS and CDR2 is YYEKEE in the germline V gene (reference sequence). The V and J ends lost 3 bases and 2 bases, in that order; junction bases with no gene match: 2.

The rearrangement joins TRBV9 to TRBJ1-4; 7 nucleotides agree with TRBD1. CDR3 length: 14 amino acids. In germline, CDR1 is SGDLS, CDR2 YYNGEE. The trim removed 2 bases at V and 8 bases at J, leaving 6 bases unmatched. CDR3 coding DNA: TGTGCCAGCAGCGTTCGGGACAGTTGGGAAAAACTGTTTTTT. Encoded protein: CASSVRDSWEKLFF.

The V gene is TRBV15, the J gene TRBJ2-7; no definite D call. The germline V and J ends were trimmed by 4 bases and 2 bases, with 24 bases remaining between them. CDR1 LNHNV and CDR2 YYDKDF come from the germline V gene (reference sequence). The CDR3 contains 18 residues. CDR3: CATSIAQGLGRIPYEQYF. In nucleotides, the CDR3 is TGTGCCACCAGCATCGCCCAAGGCTTAGGTCGGATCCCCTACGAGCAGTACTTC.

This clone was counted a few times. Additional DNA sequences in this sample encode the identical CDR3. V gene TRBV30 combines with J gene TRBJ1-5; D not certain. The CDR3 consists of 13 residues. Germline lookup yields CDR1 GTSNPN and CDR2 SVGIG (reference sequence). V dropped 0 bases and J dropped 6 bases, with 9 bases sitting between them. CDR3 in DNA: TGTGCCTGGAGTGTCGGAGGGAGTCAGCCCCAGCATTTT. It translates to CAWSVGGSQPQHF.

This chain links TRBV6-5 with TRBJ2-1; 8 positions agree with TRBD2. Germline-derived CDR1 and CDR2 are MNHEY and SVGAGI. J lost 5 bases, V lost 2 bases, and 8 bases had no gene match. CDR3 length: 16 residues. The CDR3 here is CASSYTPSGPHNEQFF. The DNA for the CDR3 is TGTGCCAGCAGTTACACCCCTAGCGGGCCTCACAATGAGCAGTTCTTC.

This rearrangement joins TRBV7-2 to TRBJ2-5, with 7 nucleotides matching TRBD1. CDR1 and CDR2 (germline): SGHTA, FQGNSA. The CDR3 has 15 residues. J lost 4 bases, V lost 5 bases, and 10 bases had no gene match. CDR3 DNA sequence: TGTGCCAGCAGCACGCCGACAGGGCCAGCAGAGACCCAGTACTTC. Amino acid sequence: CASSTPTGPAETQYF.

The chain couples TRBV28 to TRBJ1-2; possibly TRBD1 for D (5 bases). V gave up 5 bases and J gave up 7 bases, with 17 bases separating them. CDR3 length: 14 residues. Germline CDR1 is MDHEN and CDR2 is SYDVKM. The CDR3 is CASSPTGLQGGYTF. The CDR3 nucleotides read TGTGCCAGCAGTCCCACGGGTCTTCAGGGTGGCTACACCTTC.

The rearrangement joins TRBV28 to TRBJ1-5, with D unclear. V was clipped by 6 bases and J by 2 bases, with 11 bases between them. This CDR3 has 14 residues. Germline loops: CDR1 MDHEN, CDR2 SYDVKM. The CDR3 region has the DNA TGTGCCAGCAGGCCCGGGAGTCGCAATCAGCCCCAGCATTTT. It translates to CASRPGSRNQPQHF.